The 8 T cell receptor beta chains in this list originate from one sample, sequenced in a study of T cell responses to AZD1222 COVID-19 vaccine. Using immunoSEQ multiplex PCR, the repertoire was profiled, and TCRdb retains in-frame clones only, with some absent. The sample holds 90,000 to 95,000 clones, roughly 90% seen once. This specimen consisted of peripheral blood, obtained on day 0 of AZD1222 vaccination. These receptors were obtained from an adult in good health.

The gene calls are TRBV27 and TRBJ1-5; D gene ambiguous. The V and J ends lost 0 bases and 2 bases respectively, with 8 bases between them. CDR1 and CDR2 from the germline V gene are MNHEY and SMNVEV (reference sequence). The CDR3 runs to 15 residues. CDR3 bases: TGTGCCAGCAGTTTATCGATAAGGGGCAATCAGCCCCAGCATTTT. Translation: CASSLSIRGNQPQHF.

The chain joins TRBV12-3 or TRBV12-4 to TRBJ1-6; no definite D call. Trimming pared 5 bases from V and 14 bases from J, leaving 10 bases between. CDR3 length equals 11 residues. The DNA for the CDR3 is TGTGCCAGCAGTCAGGATGTCACCCTCCACTTT. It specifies CASSQDVTLHF.

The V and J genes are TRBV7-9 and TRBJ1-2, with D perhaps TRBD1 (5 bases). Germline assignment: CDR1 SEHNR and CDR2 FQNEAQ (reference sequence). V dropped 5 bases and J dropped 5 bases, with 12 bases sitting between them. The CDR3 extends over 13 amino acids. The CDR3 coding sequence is TGTGCCAGCAGCGCCAGGGAGGGGTATGGCTACACCTTC. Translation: CASSAREGYGYTF.

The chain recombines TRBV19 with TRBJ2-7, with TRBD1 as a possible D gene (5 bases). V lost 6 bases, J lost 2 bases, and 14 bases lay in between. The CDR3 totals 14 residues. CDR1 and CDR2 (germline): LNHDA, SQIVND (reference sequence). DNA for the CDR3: TGTGCCAGTAGGGAAGACGACAGTGCCTACGAGCAGTACTTC. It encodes CASREDDSAYEQYF.

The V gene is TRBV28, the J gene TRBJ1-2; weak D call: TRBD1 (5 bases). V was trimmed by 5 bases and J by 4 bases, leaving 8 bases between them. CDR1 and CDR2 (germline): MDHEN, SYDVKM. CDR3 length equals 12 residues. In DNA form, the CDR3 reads TGTGCCAGCAGTAAGACAGCCTATGGCTACACCTTC. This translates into CASSKTAYGYTF.

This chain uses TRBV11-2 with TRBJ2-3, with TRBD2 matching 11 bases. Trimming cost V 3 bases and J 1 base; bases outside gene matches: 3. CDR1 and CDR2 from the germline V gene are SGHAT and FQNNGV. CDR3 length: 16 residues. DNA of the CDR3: TGTGCCAGCAGCTTCGGGACTAGCGGACGCACAGATACGCAGTATTTT. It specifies CASSFGTSGRTDTQYF.

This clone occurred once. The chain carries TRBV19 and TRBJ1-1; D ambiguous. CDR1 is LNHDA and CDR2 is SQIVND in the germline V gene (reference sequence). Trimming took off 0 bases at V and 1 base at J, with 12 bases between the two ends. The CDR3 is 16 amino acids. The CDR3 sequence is CASSIESTGKNTEAFF. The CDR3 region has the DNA TGTGCCAGTAGTATAGAATCTACTGGGAAGAACACTGAAGCTTTCTTT.

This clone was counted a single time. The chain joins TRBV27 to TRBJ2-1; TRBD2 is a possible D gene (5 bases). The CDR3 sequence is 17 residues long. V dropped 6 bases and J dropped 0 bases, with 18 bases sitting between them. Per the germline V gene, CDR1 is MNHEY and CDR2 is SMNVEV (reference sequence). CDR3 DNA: TGTGCCAGCAGCCTTTTGACTATGGTAAACTCCTACAATGAGCAGTTCTTC. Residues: CASSLLTMVNSYNEQFF.